This T cell receptor (beta chain) stems from a study of T cells in narcolepsy. From germline, CDR1 is SQVTM and CDR2 ANQGSEA. This CDR3 region has 13 residues. V lost 3 bases and J lost 4; bases outside the gene matches: 2. TCRdb keeps only in-frame clones here, not all; method: immunoSEQ multiplex PCR. The table includes under 35,000 clones, 80% to 90% detected once. This clonotype was sampled from a human donor in good health. Input material: memory (CD45RA-) CD4+ T cells from blood. The rearrangement uses TRBV29-1 and TRBJ1-3; 8 nucleotides match TRBD1. This chain's CDR3 is CSVEGQDGNTIYF. DNA of the CDR3: TGCAGCGTTGAGGGACAGGACGGAAACACCATATATTTT.